This T cell receptor beta chain was recovered during a study of beta chain features in type 1 diabetes. Study findings and constraints: TCRB CDR3 length was moderately but significantly reduced in all four CD4+ subsets of Type 1 diabetes patients. Patients and controls would be equally affected if PCR favored shorter templates.

Isolated RNA was reverse transcribed in full, so expressed TCRB transcripts were sequenced. The table came from immunoSEQ multiplex PCR; TCRdb's copy has only in-frame clones and leaves some out. This sample has about 620,000 clones, with around 16% found just once. Between the trimmed V and J ends, which lost 4 bases and 1 base, there was a span of 10 bases. There are 14 residues in the CDR3. CDR1 is SGDLS, CDR2 YYNGEE, per germline. With respect to this clone: Its antigen remains unidentified.

This receptor was taken from a man younger than 35 in good health. The genes are TRBV9 and TRBJ2-3; the D is unclear. The sample consisted of naive CD4+ T cells from blood. The CDR3 DNA follows: TGTGCCAGCAGCCCCCACGGCCGCACAGATACGCAGTATTTT. This codes for CASSPHGRTDTQYF.